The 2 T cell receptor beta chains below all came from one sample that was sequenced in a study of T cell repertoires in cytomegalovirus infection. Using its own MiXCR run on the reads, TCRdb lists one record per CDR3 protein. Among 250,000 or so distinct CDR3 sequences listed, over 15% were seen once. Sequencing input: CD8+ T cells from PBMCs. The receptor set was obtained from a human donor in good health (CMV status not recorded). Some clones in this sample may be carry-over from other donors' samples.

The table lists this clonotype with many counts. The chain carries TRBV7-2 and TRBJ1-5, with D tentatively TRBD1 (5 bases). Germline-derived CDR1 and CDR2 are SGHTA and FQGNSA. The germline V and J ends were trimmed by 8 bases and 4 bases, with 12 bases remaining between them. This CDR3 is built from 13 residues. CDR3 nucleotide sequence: TGTGCCAGCGCCGGTTGGGGGAATCAGCCCCAGCATTTT. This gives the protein CASAGWGNQPQHF.

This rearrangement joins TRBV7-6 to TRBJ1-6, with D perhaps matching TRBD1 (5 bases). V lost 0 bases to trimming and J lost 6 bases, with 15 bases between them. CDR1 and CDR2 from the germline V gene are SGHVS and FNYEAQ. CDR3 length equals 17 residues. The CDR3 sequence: CASSLAAGQGTNSPLHF. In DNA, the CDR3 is TGTGCCAGCAGCTTAGCGGCTGGGCAGGGTACTAATTCACCCCTCCACTTT.